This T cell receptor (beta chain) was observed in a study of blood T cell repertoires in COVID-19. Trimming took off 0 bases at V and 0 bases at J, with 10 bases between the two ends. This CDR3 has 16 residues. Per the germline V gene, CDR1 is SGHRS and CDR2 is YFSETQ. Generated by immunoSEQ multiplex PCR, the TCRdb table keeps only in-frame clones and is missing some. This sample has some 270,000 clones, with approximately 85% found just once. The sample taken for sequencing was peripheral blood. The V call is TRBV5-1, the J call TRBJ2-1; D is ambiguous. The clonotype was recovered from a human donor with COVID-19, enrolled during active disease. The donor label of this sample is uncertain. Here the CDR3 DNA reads TGCGCCAGCAGCTTGGCTAGTCGTAGCTCCTACAATGAGCAGTTCTTC. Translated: CASSLASRSSYNEQFF.